Reported below is one T cell receptor beta chain. This clone was counted once. The antigen it recognizes is unknown. No much larger clonotype is one base removed from it; base qualities were not supplied. The same CDR3 also results from other DNA sequences found in this sample. The immunoSEQ Assay, a bias-controlled multiplex PCR, was used to amplify TCRbeta CDR3 regions from genomic DNA. The original pipeline was this. Nucleated cell counts per sample were estimated from amplification of reference gene primers within the assay. To quantify the absolute abundance of each unique TCRbeta CDR3 rearrangement, sequence reads were collapsed and filtered. For each sample, productive Simpson clonality was calculated as the square root of Simpson's diversity index across productive rearrangements. The table was pulled from immuneACCESS by TCRdb, which kept in-frame rearrangements only. Such tables lose some clones; where checked, under half of the loss comes from unresolved V genes, and the rest has no known cause. The DNA gave D and trimming, while V, J and clone size come from that table. Here the sample has 110,000 to 150,000 clones; around 87% occur a single time. The ten most abundant clones make up around 10% of the sample.

In the prospective study, participants were about 18 to 95 years old, resided in fewer than 25 geographic areas of the United States, and were enrolled through a virtual design. Cohort assignment in the prospective study relied on participant-reported clinical history from a screening survey and a study questionnaire. ImmuneRACE Cohort 3 recovered participants were defined by two consecutive negative NP/OP PCR tests, healthcare professional clearance, or symptom resolution. In the prospective study, mobile phlebotomists collected whole blood, serum and a nasopharyngeal or oropharyngeal swab from each participant. Prospective study participants could optionally give additional blood draws and questionnaires over an approximately 2-month period. Before DNA extraction, prospective study blood samples were shipped either frozen or at room temperature. This record comes from a study of blood T cell repertoires in COVID-19 (dated by TCRdb to about 2020). Regarding the research as a whole: The collaborator samples originated in the United States, Italy and Spain and spanned the acute and convalescent phases of COVID-19. Where HLA class I and class II types were available, the types were taken from metadata supplied by the sample provider, not from assay-based typing. The repertoires were released in a freely available public database meant as a resource for research on the immune response to SARS-CoV-2. The dataset comprised deeply sampled blood TCRbeta repertoires from subjects exposed to, actively infected with, or recovered from COVID-19. The material from the prospective study consisted of cDNA or gDNA derived from T cells, B-cell-depleted T cells, or PBMCs. The sample metadata nearly always contained a de-identified subject ID, COVID-19 status, age in years and sex. Samples came from the ongoing ImmuneRACE study (first 160 participants) plus 1,254 subjects from 6 global collaborators.

The paper's findings and limits, for the study overall: How much clinical and demographic metadata was included differed by source and by participant, and the metadata was provided uncurated.

A distance of 10 bases separates the germline ends of V and J, which lose 3 bases and 8 bases respectively. The germline V gene (reference sequence) sets CDR1 to PRHDT and CDR2 to FYEKMQ. The CDR3 runs 12 amino acids, cysteine and phenylalanine included. Only CDR3 DNA is held: 36 bases, read in frame from base 1. Here the chain combines TRBV13 and TRBJ1-2; no D segment can be confidently identified. Material for sequencing was PBMCs or T cells enriched from blood (not recorded which). The sequence was collected from a man in his 60s who had recovered from COVID-19. The CDR3 protein sequence reads: CASSFSGGGYTF. The DNA sequence is as follows: TGTGCCAGCAGCTTCTCAGGAGGCGGCTACACCTTC.